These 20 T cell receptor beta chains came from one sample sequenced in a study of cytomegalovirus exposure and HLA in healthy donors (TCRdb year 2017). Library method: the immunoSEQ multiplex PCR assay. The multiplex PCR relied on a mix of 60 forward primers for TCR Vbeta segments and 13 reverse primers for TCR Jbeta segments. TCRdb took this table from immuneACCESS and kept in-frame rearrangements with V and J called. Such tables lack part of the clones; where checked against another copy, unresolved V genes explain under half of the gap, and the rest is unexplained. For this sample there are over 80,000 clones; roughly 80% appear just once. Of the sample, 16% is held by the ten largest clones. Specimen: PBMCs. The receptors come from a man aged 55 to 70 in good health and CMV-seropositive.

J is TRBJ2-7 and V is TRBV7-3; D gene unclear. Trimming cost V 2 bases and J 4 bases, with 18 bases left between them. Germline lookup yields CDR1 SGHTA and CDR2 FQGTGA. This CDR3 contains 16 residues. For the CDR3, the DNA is TGTGCCAGCAGCTTATACGAGACCGGGTCTGGGTACGAGCAGTACTTC. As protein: CASSLYETGSGYEQYF. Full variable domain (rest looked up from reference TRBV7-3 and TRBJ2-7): GAGVSQTPSNKVTEKGKYVELRCDPISGHTALYWYRQSLGQGPEFLIYFQGTGAADDSGLPNDRFFAVRPEGSVSTLKIQRTERGDSAVYLCASSLYETGSGYEQYFGPGTRLTVT.

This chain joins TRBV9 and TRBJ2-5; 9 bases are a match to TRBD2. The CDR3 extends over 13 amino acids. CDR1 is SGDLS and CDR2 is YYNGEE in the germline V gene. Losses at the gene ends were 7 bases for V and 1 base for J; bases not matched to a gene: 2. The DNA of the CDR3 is TGTGCCAGCTCTAGCGGGGTCCAAGAGACCCAGTACTTC. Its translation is CASSSGVQETQYF. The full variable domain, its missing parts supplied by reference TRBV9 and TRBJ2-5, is DSGVTQTPKHLITATGQRVTLRCSPRSGDLSVYWYQQSLDQGLQFLIQYYNGEERAKGNILERFSAQQFPDLHSELNLSSLELGDSALYFCASSSGVQETQYFGPGTRLLVL.

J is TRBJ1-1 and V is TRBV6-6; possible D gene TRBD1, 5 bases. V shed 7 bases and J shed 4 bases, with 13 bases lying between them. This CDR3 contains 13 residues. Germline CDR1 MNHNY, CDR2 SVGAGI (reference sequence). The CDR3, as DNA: TGTGCCAGCATTGACAGCCTGATCACTGAAGCTTTCTTT. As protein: CASIDSLITEAFF.

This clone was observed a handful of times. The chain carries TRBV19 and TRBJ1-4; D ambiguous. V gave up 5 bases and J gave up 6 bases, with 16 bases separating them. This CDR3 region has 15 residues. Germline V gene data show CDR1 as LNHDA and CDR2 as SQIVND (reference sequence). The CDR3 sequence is CASSPSTLGDEKLFF. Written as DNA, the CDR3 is TGTGCCAGTAGTCCCAGTACTTTGGGAGATGAAAAACTGTTTTTT.

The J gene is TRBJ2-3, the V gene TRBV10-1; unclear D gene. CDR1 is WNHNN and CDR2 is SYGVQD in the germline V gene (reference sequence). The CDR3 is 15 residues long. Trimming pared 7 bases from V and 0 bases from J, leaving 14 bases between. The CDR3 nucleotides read TGCGCCAGCACCAAGAAAGAGGTAAGCACAGATACGCAGTATTTT. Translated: CASTKKEVSTDTQYF.

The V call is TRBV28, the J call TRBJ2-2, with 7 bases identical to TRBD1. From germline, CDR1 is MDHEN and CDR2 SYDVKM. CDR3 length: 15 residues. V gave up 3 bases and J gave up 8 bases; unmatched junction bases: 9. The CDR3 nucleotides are TGTGCCAGCAGTTTGAGAGGGGGCGCATGGGGGGAGCTGTTTTTT. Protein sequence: CASSLRGGAWGELFF.

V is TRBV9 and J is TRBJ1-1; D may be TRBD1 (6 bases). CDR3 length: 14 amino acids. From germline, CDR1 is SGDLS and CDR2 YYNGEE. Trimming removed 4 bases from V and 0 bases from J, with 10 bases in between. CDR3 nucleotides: TGTGCCAGCAGCCCAGGGGTAGTGAACACTGAAGCTTTCTTT. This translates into CASSPGVVNTEAFF. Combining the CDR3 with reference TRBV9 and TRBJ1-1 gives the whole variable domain DSGVTQTPKHLITATGQRVTLRCSPRSGDLSVYWYQQSLDQGLQFLIQYYNGEERAKGNILERFSAQQFPDLHSELNLSSLELGDSALYFCASSPGVVNTEAFFGQGTRLTVV.

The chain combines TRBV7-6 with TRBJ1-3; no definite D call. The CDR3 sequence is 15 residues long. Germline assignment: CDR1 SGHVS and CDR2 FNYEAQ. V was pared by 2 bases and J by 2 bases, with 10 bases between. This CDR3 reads CASSLQVNPGNTIYF. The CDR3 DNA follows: TGTGCCAGCAGCTTACAGGTCAATCCTGGAAACACCATATATTTT.

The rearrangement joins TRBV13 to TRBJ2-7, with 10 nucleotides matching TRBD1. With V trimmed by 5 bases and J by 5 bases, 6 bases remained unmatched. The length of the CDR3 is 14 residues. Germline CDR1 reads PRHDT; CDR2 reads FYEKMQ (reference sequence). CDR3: CASSRGTGVDEQYF. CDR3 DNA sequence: TGTGCCAGCAGCCGCGGGACAGGGGTTGACGAGCAGTACTTC.

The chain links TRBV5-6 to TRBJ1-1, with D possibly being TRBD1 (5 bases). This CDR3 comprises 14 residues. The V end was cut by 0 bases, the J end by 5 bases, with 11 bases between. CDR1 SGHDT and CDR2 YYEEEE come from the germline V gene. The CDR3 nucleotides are TGTGCCAGCAGCTTGGACCCCGGGGGAACTGAAGCTTTCTTT. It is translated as CASSLDPGGTEAFF.

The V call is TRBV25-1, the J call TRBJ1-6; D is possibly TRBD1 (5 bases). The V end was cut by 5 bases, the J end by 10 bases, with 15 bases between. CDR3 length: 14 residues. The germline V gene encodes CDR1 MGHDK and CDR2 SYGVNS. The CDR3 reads CASSILGGRSPLHF. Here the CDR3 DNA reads TGTGCCAGCAGTATCTTGGGGGGACGGTCACCCCTCCACTTT.

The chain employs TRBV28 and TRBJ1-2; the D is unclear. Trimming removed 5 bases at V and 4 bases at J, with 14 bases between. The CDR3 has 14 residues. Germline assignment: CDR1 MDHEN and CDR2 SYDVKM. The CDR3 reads CASSSPGSFYGYTF. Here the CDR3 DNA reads TGTGCCAGCAGTAGCCCGGGGAGTTTCTATGGCTACACCTTC.

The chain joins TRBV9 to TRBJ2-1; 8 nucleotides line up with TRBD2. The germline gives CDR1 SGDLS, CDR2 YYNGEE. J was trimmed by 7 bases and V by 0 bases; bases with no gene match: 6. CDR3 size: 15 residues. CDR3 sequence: CASSVDLGGGNEQFF. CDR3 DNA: TGTGCCAGCAGCGTAGACCTAGGCGGGGGGAATGAGCAGTTCTTC.

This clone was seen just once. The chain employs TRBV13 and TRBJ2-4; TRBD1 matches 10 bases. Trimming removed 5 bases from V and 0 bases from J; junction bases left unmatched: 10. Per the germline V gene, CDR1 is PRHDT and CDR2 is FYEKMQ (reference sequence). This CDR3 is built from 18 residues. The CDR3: CASSPPLGQGVAKNIQYF. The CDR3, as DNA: TGTGCCAGCAGCCCCCCCCTAGGACAGGGGGTAGCCAAAAACATTCAGTACTTC. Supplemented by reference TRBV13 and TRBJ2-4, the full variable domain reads AAGVIQSPRHLIKEKRETATLKCYPIPRHDTVYWYQQGPGQDPQFLISFYEKMQSDKGSIPDRFSAQQFSDYHSELNMSSLELGDSALYFCASSPPLGQGVAKNIQYFGAGTRLSVL.

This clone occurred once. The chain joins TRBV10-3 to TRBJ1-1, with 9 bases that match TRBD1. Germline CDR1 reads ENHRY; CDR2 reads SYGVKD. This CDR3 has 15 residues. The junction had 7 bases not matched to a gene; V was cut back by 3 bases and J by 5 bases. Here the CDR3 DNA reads TGTGCCATCAGTGACCCGGGACAGGGAAGGACTGAAGCTTTCTTT. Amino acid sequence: CAISDPGQGRTEAFF.

The CDR3 protein is CASSPGHENYGYTF. The DNA of the CDR3 is TGTGCCAGCAGCCCGGGACACGAAAACTATGGCTACACCTTC. The chain joins TRBV7-9 to TRBJ1-2; D might be TRBD1 (6 bases). Trimming left V 5 bases short and J 2 bases short, with 12 bases between. There are 14 residues in the CDR3. Germline V CDR1 and CDR2: SEHNR, FQNEAQ (reference sequence).

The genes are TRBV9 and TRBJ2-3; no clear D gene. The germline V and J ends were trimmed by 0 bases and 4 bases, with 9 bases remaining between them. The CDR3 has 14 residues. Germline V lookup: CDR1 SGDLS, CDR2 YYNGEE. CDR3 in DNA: TGTGCCAGCAGCGTAGTAGCCCCCTCAGATACGCAGTATTTT. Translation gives CASSVVAPSDTQYF.

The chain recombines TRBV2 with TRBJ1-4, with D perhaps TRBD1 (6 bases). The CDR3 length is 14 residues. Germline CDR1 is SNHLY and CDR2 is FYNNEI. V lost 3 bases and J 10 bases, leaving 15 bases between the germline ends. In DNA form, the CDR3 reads TGTGCCAGCAGTGACTCGGGGGGCAGGGGAAAACTGTTTTTT. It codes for CASSDSGGRGKLFF.

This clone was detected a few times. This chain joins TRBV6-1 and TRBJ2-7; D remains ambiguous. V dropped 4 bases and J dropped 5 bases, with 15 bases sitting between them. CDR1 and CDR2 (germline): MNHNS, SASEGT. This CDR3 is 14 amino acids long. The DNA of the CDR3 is TGTGCCAGCAGTGGAGGTGTCTATTTGGACGAGCAGTACTTC. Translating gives CASSGGVYLDEQYF.

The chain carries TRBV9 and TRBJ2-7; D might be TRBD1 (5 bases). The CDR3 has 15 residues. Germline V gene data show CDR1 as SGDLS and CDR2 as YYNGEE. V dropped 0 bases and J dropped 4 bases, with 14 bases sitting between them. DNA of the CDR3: TGTGCCAGCAGCGTAGGAAACAGGAATGGATACGAGCAGTACTTC. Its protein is CASSVGNRNGYEQYF.